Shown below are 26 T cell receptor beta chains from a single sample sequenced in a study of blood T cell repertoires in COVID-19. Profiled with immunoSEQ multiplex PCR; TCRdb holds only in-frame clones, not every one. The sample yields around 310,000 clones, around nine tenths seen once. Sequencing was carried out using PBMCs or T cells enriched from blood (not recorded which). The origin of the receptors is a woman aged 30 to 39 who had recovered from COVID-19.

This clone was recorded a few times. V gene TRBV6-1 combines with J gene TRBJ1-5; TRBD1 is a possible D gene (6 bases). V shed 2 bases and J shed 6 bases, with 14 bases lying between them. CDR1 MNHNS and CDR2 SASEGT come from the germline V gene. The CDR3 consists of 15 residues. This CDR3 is CASSESTGSPQPQHF. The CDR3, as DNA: TGTGCCAGCAGTGAATCCACAGGGAGTCCTCAGCCCCAGCATTTT.

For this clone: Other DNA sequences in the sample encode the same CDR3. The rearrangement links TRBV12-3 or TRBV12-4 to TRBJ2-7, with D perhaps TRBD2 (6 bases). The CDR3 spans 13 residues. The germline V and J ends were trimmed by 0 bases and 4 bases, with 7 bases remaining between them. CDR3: CASSLARGYEQYF. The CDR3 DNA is TGTGCCAGCAGTTTAGCGCGGGGTTACGAGCAGTACTTC.

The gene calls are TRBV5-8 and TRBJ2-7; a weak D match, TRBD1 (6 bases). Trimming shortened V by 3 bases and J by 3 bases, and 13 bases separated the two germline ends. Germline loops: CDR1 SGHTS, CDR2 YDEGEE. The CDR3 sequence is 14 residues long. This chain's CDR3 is CASSYKGHFYEQYF. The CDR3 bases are TGTGCCAGCAGCTATAAGGGACACTTCTACGAGCAGTACTTC.

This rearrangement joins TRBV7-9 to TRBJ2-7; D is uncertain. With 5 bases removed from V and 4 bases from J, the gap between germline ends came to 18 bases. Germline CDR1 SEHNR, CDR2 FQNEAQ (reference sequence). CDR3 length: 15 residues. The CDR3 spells CASSHPLSQQYEQYF. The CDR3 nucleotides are TGTGCCAGCAGCCATCCTCTCTCCCAACAATACGAGCAGTACTTC.

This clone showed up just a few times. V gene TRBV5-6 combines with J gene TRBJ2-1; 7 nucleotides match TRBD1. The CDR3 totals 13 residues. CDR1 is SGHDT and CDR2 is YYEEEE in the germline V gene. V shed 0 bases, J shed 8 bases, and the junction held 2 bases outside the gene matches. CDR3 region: CASSLDRGDEQFF. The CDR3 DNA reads TGTGCCAGCAGCTTGGACAGGGGCGATGAGCAGTTCTTC. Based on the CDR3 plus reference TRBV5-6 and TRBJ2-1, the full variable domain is DAGVTQSPTHLIKTRGQQVTLRCSPKSGHDTVSWYQQALGQGPQFIFQYYEEEERQRGNFPDRFSGHQFPNYSSELNVNALLLGDSALYLCASSLDRGDEQFFGPGTRLTVL.

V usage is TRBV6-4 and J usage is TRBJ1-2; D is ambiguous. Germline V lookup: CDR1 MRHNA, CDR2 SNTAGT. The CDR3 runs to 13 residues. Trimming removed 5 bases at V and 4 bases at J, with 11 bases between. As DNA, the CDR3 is TGTGCCAGCAGTCGGGTCCGGGGCTATGGCTACACCTTC. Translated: CASSRVRGYGYTF.

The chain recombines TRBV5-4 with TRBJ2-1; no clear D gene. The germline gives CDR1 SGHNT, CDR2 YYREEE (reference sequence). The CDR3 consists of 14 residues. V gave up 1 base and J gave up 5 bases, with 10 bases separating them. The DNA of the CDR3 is TGTGCCAGCAGCTTGTCCGGTGCCCACAATGAGCAGTTCTTC. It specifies CASSLSGAHNEQFF. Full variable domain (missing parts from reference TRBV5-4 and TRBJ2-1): ETGVTQSPTHLIKTRGQQVTLRCSSQSGHNTVSWYQQALGQGPQFIFQYYREEENGRGNFPPRFSGLQFPNYSSELNVNALELDDSALYLCASSLSGAHNEQFFGPGTRLTVL.

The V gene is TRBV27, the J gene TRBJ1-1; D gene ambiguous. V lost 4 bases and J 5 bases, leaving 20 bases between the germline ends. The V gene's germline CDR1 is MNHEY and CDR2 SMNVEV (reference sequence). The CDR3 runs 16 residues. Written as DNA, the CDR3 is TGTGCCAGCAGTTCGATACCGGGCCCACTAGGAACTGAAGCTTTCTTT. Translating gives CASSSIPGPLGTEAFF.

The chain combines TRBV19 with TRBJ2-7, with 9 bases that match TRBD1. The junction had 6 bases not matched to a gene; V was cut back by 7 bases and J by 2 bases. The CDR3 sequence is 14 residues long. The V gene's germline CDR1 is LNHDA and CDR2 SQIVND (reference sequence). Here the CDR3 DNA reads TGTGCCAGTAAGGTAGGGACAGGGCCCTACGAGCAGTACTTC. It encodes CASKVGTGPYEQYF.

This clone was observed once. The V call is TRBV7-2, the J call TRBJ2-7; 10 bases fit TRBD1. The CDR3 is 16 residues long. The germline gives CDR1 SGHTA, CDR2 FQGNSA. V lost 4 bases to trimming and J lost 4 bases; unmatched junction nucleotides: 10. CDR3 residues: CASSSRRGQGIYEQYF. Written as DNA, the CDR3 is TGTGCCAGCAGCTCCAGACGGGGACAGGGGATTTACGAGCAGTACTTC.

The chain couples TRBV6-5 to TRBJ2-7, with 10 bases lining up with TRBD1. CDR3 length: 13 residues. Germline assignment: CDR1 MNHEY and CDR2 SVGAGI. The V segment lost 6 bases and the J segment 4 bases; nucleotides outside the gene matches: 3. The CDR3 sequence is CASRPGQGYEQYF. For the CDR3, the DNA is TGTGCCAGCAGGCCGGGACAGGGGTACGAGCAGTACTTC.

CDR3 in amino acids: CASSFPPQSSYNEQFF. CDR3 sequence (DNA): TGTGCCAGCAGCTTTCCGCCACAAAGCTCCTACAATGAGCAGTTCTTC. This rearrangement joins TRBV7-2 to TRBJ2-1; D gene unclear. CDR1 and CDR2 from the germline V gene are SGHTA and FQGNSA. This CDR3 contains 16 residues. Trimming pared 3 bases from V and 0 bases from J, leaving 12 bases between.

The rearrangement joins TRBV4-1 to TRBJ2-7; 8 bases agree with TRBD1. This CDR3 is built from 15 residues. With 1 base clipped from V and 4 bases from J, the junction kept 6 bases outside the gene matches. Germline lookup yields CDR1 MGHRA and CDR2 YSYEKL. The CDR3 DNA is TGCGCCAGCAGCCAAGGAGGACAGGGTCCGTACGAGCAGTACTTC. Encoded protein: CASSQGGQGPYEQYF.

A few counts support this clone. The CDR3 loop reads CASSSYRTRQGYSYEQYF. The CDR3 DNA reads as TGTGCCAGCAGTTCATACAGGACTAGACAGGGGTATTCCTACGAGCAGTACTTC. The chain recombines TRBV6-2 or TRBV6-3 with TRBJ2-7; possibly TRBD1 for D (8 bases). CDR1 is MNHEY, CDR2 SVGEGT, per germline. This CDR3 spans 18 amino acids. Trimming removed 4 bases from V and 1 base from J, with 23 bases in between.

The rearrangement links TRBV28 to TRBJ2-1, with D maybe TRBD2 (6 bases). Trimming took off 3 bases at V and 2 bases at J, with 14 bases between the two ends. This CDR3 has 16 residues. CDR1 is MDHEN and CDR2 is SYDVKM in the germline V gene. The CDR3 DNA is TGTGCCAGCAGTTTCTCCGCAGGAGGGGCCTACAATGAGCAGTTCTTC. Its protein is CASSFSAGGAYNEQFF.

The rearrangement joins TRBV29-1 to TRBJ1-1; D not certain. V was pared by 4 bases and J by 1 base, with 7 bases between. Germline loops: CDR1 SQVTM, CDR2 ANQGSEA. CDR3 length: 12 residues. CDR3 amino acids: CSVVRENTEAFF. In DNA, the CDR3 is TGCAGCGTTGTACGGGAGAACACTGAAGCTTTCTTT.

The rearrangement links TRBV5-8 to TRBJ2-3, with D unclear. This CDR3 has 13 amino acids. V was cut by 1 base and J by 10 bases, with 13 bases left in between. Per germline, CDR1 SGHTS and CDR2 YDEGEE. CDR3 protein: CASSLTAVLSQYF. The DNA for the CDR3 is TGTGCCAGCAGCTTGACGGCGGTCCTATCGCAGTATTTT.

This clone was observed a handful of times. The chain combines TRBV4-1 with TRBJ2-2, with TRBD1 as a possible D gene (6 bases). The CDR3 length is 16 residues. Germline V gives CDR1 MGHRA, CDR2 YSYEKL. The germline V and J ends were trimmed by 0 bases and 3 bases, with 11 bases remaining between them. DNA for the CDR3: TGCGCCAGCAGCCAAGAGGGACACCCTCACACCGGGGAGCTGTTTTTT. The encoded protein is CASSQEGHPHTGELFF.

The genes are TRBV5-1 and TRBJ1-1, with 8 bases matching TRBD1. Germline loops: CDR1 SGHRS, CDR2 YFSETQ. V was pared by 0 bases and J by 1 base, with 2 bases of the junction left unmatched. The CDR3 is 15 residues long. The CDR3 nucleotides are TGCGCCAGCAGCTTGGAGACAGGGGCGAACACTGAAGCTTTCTTT. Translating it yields CASSLETGANTEAFF.

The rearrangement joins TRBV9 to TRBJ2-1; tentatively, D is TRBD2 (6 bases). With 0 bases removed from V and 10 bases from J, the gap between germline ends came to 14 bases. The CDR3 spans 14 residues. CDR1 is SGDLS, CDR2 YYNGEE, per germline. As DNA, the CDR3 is TGTGCCAGCAGCGTAGACTTTGTCGCGGGGGAGCAGTTCTTC. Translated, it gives CASSVDFVAGEQFF.

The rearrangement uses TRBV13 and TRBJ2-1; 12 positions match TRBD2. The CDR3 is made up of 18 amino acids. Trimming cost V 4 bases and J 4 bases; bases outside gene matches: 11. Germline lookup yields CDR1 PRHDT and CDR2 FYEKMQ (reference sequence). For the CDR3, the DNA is TGTGCCAGCAGCTCTGTCCTCGGACTAGCGGGGAAATACAATGAGCAGTTCTTC. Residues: CASSSVLGLAGKYNEQFF.

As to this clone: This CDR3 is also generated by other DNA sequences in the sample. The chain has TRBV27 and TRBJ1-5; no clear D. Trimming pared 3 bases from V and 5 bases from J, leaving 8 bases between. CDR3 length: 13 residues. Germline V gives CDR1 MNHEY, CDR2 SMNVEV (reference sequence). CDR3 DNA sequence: TGTGCCAGCAGTTTTAGCAGAGATCAGCCCCAGCATTTT. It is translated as CASSFSRDQPQHF.

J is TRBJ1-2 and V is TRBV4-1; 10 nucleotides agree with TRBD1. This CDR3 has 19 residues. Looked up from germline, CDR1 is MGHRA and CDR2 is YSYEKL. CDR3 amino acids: CPTRRPRAGQGTANYGYTF. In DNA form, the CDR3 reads TGCCCCACCCGCCGACCCCGGGCGGGACAGGGGACCGCTAACTATGGCTACACCTTC.

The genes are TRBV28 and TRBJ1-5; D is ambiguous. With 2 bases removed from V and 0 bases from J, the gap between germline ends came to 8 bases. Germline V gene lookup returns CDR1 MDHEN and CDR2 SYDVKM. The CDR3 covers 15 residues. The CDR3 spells CASSLSGFSNQPQHF. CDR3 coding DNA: TGTGCCAGCAGTTTAAGCGGGTTTAGCAATCAGCCCCAGCATTTT.

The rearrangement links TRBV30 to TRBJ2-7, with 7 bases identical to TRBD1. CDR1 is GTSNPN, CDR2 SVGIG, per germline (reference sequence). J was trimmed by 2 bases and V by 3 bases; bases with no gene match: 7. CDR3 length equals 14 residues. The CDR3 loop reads CAWRIPGQPYEQYF. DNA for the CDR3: TGTGCCTGGAGGATACCGGGACAGCCCTACGAGCAGTACTTC.

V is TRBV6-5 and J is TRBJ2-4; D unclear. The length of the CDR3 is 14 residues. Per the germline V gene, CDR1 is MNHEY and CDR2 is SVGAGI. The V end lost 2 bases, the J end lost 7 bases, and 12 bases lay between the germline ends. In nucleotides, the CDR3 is TGTGCCAGCAGTTACAGAGGAAGTGGGAACATTCAGTACTTC. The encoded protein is CASSYRGSGNIQYF.